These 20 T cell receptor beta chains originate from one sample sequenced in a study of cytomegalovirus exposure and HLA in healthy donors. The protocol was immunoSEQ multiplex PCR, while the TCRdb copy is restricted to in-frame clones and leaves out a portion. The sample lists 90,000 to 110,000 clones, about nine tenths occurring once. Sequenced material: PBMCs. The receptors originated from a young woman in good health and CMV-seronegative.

This chain's CDR3 is CASSWRGFTSGANVLTF. The CDR3 DNA reads as TGTGCCAGCAGTTGGAGGGGATTTACCTCTGGGGCCAACGTCCTGACTTTC. V gene TRBV27 combines with J gene TRBJ2-6, with D perhaps matching TRBD2 (6 bases). Germline loops: CDR1 MNHEY, CDR2 SMNVEV (reference sequence). The CDR3 loop spans 17 amino acids. V shed 4 bases and J shed 0 bases, with 13 bases lying between them.

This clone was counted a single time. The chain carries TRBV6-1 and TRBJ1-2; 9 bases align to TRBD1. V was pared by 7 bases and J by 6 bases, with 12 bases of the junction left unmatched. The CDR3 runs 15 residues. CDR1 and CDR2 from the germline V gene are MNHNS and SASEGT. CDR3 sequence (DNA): TGTGCCAGCACCATACAGGGGGCAGAGTCGGATGGCTACACCTTC. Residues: CASTIQGAESDGYTF.

CDR3 loop: CASSISSYEQYF. The CDR3 DNA reads TGTGCCAGTAGTATCAGCTCCTACGAGCAGTACTTC. V and J are TRBV19 and TRBJ2-7; D unclear. V was clipped by 3 bases and J by 0 bases, with 3 bases between them. In germline, CDR1 is LNHDA, CDR2 SQIVND (reference sequence). The CDR3 is 12 amino acids.

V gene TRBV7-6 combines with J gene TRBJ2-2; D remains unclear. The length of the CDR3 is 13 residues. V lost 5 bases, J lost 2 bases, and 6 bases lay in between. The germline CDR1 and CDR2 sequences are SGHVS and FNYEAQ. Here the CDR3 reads CASSPLNTGELFF. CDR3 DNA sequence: TGTGCCAGCAGCCCCCTCAACACCGGGGAGCTGTTTTTT.

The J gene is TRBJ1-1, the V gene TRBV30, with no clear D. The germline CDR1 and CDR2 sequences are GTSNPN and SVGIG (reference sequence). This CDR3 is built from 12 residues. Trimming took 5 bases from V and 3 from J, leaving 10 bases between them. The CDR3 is CAWRQRHTEAFF. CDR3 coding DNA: TGTGCCTGGCGCCAGAGGCACACTGAAGCTTTCTTT.

DNA of the CDR3: TGTGCCAGCAGCTTAGGGGGGGGAGGGGAGCAGTACTTC. As protein: CASSLGGGGEQYF. The chain combines TRBV7-6 with TRBJ2-7; 7 bases align to TRBD2. The germline CDR1 and CDR2 sequences are SGHVS and FNYEAQ. With V trimmed by 1 base and J by 7 bases, 4 bases remained unmatched. The CDR3 has 13 amino acids.

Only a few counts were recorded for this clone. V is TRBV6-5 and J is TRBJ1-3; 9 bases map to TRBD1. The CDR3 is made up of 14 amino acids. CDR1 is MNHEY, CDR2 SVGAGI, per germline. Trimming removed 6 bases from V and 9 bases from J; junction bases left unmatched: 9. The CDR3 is CASSQQGARRTIYF. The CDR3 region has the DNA TGTGCCAGCAGCCAACAGGGGGCCCGTCGCACCATATATTTT.

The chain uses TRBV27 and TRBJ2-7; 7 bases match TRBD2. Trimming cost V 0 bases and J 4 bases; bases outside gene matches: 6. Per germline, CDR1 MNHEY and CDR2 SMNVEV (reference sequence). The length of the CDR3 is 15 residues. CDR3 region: CASSLSAQREYEQYF. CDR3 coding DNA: TGTGCCAGCAGTTTATCGGCCCAGCGGGAATACGAGCAGTACTTC.

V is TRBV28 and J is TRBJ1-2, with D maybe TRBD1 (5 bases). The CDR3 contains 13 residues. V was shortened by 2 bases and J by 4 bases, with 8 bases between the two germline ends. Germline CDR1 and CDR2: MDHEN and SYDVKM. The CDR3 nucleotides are TGTGCCAGCAGTTTAGACAGCACCTATGGCTACACCTTC. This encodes CASSLDSTYGYTF.

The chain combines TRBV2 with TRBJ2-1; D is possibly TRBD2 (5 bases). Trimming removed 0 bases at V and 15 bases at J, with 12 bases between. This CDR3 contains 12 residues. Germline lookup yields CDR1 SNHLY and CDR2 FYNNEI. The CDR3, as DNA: TGTGCCAGCAGTGAAGCCAGCGGTAGGCTGTTCTTC. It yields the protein CASSEASGRLFF. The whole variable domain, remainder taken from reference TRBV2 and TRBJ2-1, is EPEVTQTPSHQVTQMGQEVILRCVPISNHLYFYWYRQILGQKVEFLVSFYNNEISEKSEIFDDQFSVERPDGSNFTLKIRSTKLEDSAMYFCASSEASGRLFFGPGTRLTVL.

The CDR3 spells CASSASSGSWGETQYF. For the CDR3, the DNA is TGTGCCAGCAGCGCTAGTAGCGGGTCCTGGGGGGAGACCCAGTACTTC. The chain is built from TRBV7-9 and TRBJ2-5; the match to TRBD2 covers 7 bases. The V gene's germline CDR1 is SEHNR and CDR2 FQNEAQ (reference sequence). The ends lost 5 bases at V and 5 bases at J; junction bases unmatched: 14. CDR3 size: 16 residues.

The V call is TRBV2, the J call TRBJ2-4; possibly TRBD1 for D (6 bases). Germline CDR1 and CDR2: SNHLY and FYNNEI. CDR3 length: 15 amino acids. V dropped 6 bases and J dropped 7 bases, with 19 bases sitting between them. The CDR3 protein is CASRAEGVRGNIQYF. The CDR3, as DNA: TGTGCCAGCAGGGCTGAGGGGGTTCGGGGCAACATTCAGTACTTC.

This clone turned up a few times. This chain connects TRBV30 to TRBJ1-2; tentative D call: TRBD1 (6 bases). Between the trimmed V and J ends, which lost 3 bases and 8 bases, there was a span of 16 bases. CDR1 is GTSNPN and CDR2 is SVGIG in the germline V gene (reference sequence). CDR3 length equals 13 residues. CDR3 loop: CAWSGTGLWGYTF. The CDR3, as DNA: TGTGCCTGGAGCGGAACAGGGTTATGGGGCTACACCTTC.

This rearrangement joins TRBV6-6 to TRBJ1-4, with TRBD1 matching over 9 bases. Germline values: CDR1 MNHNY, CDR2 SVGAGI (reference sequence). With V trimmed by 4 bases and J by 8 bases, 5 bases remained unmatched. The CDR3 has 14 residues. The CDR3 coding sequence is TGTGCCAGCAGTTCTACCGGGACAGGGGAAAAACTGTTTTTT. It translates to CASSSTGTGEKLFF.

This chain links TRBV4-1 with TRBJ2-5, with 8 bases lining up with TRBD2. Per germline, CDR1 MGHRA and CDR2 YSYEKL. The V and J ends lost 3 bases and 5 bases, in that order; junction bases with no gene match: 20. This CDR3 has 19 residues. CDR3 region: CASSQLPRVAGTGGETQYF. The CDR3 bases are TGCGCCAGCAGCCAGTTGCCTCGAGTAGCGGGAACCGGGGGTGAGACCCAGTACTTC.

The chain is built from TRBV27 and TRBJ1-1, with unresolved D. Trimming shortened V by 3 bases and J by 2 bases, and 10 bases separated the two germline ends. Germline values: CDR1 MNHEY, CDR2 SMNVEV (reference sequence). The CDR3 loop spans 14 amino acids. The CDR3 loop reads CASSFASPNTEAFF. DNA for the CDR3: TGTGCCAGCAGTTTCGCGAGCCCAAACACTGAAGCTTTCTTT.

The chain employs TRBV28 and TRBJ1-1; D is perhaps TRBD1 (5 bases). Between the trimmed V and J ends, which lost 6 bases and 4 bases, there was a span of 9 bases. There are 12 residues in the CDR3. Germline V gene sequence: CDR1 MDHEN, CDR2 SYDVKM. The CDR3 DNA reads TGTGCCAGCAGGGAAAGGGGCACTGAAGCTTTCTTT. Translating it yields CASRERGTEAFF.

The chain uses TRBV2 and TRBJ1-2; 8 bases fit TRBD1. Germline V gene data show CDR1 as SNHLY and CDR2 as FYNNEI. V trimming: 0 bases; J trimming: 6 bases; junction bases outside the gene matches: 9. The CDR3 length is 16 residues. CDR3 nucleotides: TGTGCCAGCAGTGAAGCGGGGACCCCAGGGGGCGATGGCTACACCTTC. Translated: CASSEAGTPGGDGYTF.

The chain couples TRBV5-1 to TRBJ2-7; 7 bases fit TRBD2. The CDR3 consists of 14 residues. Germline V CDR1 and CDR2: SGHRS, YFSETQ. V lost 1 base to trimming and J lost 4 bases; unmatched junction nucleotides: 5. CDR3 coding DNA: TGCGCCAGCAGCTTGATGGGAGCGGGGTACGAGCAGTACTTC. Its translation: CASSLMGAGYEQYF.

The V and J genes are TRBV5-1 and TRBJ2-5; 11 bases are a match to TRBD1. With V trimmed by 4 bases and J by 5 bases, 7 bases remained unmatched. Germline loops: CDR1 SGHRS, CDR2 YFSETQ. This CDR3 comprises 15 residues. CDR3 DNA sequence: TGCGCCAGCAGCGAGCCGGGACAGGGGGGGGAGACCCAGTACTTC. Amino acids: CASSEPGQGGETQYF. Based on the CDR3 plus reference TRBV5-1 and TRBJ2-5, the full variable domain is KAGVTQTPRYLIKTRGQQVTLSCSPISGHRSVSWYQQTPGQGLQFLFEYFSETQRNKGNFPGRFSGRQFSNSRSEMNVSTLELGDSALYLCASSEPGQGGETQYFGPGTRLLVL.